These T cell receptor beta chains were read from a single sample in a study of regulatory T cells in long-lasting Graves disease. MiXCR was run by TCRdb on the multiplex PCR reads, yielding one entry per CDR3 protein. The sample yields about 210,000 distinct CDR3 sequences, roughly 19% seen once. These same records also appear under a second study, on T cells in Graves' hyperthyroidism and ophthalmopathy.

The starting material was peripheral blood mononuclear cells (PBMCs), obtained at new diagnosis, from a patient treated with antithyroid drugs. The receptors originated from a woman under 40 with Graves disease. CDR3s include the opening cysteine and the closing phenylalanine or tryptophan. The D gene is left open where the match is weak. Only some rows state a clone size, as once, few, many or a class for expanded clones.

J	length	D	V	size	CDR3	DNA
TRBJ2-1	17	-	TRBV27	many	CASSLSSRPFSYNEQFF	TGTGCCAGCAGTTTATCTTCCCGACCTTTCTCCTACAATGAGCAGTTCTTC
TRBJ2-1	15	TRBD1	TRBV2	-	CASSEGDRDHNEQFF	TGTGCCAGCAGTGAGGGGGACAGGGACCATAATGAGCAGTTCTTC
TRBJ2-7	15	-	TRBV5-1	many	CASSLGLQVGNEQYF	TGTGCCAGCAGCTTGGGGTTGCAGGTGGGCAACGAGCAGTACTTC
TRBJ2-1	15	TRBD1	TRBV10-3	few	CAITPDRGLDNEQFF	TGTGCCATCACCCCCGACAGGGGGCTCGACAATGAGCAGTTCTTC
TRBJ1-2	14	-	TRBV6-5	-	CASSSTTGWYGYTF	TGTGCCAGCAGTTCCACCACGGGGTGGTATGGCTACACCTTC
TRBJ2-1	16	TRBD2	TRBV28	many	CASSFWGGSKDNEQFF	TGTGCCAGCAGTTTTTGGGGCGGGAGTAAGGACAATGAGCAGTTCTTC
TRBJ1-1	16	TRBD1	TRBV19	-	CASSRFAGGVDTEAFF	TGTGCCAGTAGTCGGTTCGCAGGGGGCGTCGACACTGAAGCTTTCTTT
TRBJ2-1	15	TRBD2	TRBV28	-	CASSFLTSGYNEQFF	TGTGCCAGCAGTTTTTTGACTAGCGGGTACAATGAGCAGTTCTTC
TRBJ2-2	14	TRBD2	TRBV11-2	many	CASSPGGRTGELFF	TGTGCCAGCAGCCCGGGGGGGCGCACCGGGGAGCTGTTTTTT
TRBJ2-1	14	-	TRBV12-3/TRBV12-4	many	CASSLADIYNEQFF	TGTGCCAGCAGTTTAGCGGACATCTACAATGAGCAGTTCTTC
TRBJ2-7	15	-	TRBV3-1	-	CASSQDTSRGDEQYF	TGTGCCAGCAGCCAAGACACCTCCAGGGGTGACGAGCAGTACTTC
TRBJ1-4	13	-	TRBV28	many	CASSSHGREKLFF	TGTGCCAGCAGCAGTCACGGGCGAGAAAAACTGTTTTTT
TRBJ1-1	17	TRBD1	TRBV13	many	CASSPSQGAGMNTEAFF	TGTGCCAGCAGCCCAAGTCAGGGGGCTGGGATGAACACTGAAGCTTTCTTT
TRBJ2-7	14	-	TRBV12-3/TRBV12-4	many	CASSPYLPPYEQYF	TGTGCCAGCAGTCCTTACCTGCCCCCCTACGAGCAGTACTTC
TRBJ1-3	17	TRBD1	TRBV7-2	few	CASSLDGTGSAGNTIYF	TGTGCCAGCAGCTTAGATGGGACAGGGAGCGCTGGAAACACCATATATTTT
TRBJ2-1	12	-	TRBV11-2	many	CASSHPYNEQFF	TGTGCCAGCAGCCACCCCTACAATGAGCAGTTCTTC
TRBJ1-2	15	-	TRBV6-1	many	CASSARDVRNYGYTF	TGTGCCAGCAGTGCCCGGGACGTTAGGAACTATGGCTACACCTTC
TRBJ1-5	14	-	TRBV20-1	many	CSLAQGEGSQPQHF	TGCAGTCTCGCACAGGGAGAAGGAAGTCAGCCCCAGCATTTT
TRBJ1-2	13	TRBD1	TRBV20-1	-	CSAPPGQGEGYTF	TGCAGTGCCCCGCCGGGACAGGGGGAAGGCTACACCTTC
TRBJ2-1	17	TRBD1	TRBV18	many	CASAQGAGTGLYNEQFF	TGTGCCAGCGCCCAGGGGGCCGGGACAGGACTATACAATGAGCAGTTCTTC
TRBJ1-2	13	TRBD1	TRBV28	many	CASSFRTGDGYTF	TGTGCCAGCAGTTTCCGGACAGGTGACGGCTACACCTTC
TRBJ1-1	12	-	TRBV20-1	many	CSARRGFAEAFF	TGCAGTGCTAGAAGGGGGTTTGCTGAAGCTTTCTTT
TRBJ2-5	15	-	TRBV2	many	CASSPEGVLQETQYF	TGTGCCAGCAGCCCGGAGGGGGTACTCCAAGAGACCCAGTACTTC
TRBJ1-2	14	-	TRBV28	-	CASRTQGRRYGYTF	TGTGCCAGCAGGACTCAGGGGAGACGGTATGGCTACACCTTC
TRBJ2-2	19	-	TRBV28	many	CASSFSWGIGLWGTGELFF	TGTGCCAGCAGTTTTTCTTGGGGTATTGGGCTTTGGGGAACCGGGGAGCTGTTTTTT
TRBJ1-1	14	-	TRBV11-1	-	CASSQDIMNTEAFF	TGTGCCAGCAGCCAGGACATCATGAACACTGAAGCTTTCTTT
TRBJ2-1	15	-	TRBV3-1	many	CASSQVQPPYNEQFF	TGTGCCAGCAGCCAAGTACAACCACCCTACAATGAGCAGTTCTTC
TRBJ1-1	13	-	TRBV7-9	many	CASSLEGGTEAFF	TGTGCCAGCAGCTTAGAGGGCGGGACTGAAGCTTTCTTT
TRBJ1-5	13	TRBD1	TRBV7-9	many	CASSEGTDQPQHF	TGTGCCAGCAGCGAAGGGACAGATCAGCCCCAGCATTTT
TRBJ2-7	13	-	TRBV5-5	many	CARLRDAVYEQYF	TGTGCCAGATTAAGGGACGCGGTCTACGAGCAGTACTTC
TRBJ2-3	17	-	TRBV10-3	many	CAISESGPTTGTDTQYF	TGTGCCATCAGTGAGTCGGGCCCCACAACGGGCACAGATACGCAGTATTTT
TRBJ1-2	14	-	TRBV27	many	CASSLGPSMLGYTF	TGTGCCAGCAGTTTGGGTCCCAGCATGCTGGGCTACACCTTC
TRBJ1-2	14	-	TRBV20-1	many	CSARATQGYYGYTF	TGCAGTGCTAGAGCGACACAGGGCTACTATGGCTACACCTTC
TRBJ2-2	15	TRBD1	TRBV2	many	CASTPGTANTGELFF	TGTGCCAGCACCCCCGGGACAGCGAACACCGGGGAGCTGTTTTTT
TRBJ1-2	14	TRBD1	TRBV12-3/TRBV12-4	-	CASRSDRVSYGYTF	TGTGCCAGCAGGTCCGACAGGGTTAGCTATGGCTACACCTTC
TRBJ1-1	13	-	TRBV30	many	CAWSREANTEAFF	TGTGCCTGGAGTCGGGAGGCGAACACTGAAGCTTTCTTT
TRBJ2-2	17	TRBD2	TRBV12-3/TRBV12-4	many	CASSWRLAGGLTGELFF	TGTGCCAGCAGCTGGAGGCTAGCGGGGGGGCTCACCGGGGAGCTGTTTTTT